One and the same sample provided the 14 T cell receptor beta chains below, sequenced in a study of T cell repertoires in ileal Crohn's disease. Some clones are missing from TCRdb's copy, which holds only in-frame ones; the method was immunoSEQ multiplex PCR. The profile shows tens of thousands of clones, about 80% of them singletons. The material sequenced was ileal tissue. The receptor source for this set is an adult with Crohn's disease.

The chain recombines TRBV5-1 with TRBJ1-6; D might be TRBD1 (5 bases). The ends were cut back, 3 bases at V and 7 bases at J, with 8 bases in the middle. CDR1 is SGHRS and CDR2 is YFSETQ in the germline V gene. The CDR3 loop spans 13 amino acids. The chain's CDR3 is CASSSRQNSPLHF. In DNA, the CDR3 is TGCGCCAGCAGCTCTAGACAGAATTCACCCCTCCACTTT.

The rearrangement uses TRBV6-1 and TRBJ1-1, with D tentatively TRBD1 (6 bases). Trimming removed 6 bases from V and 1 base from J, with 15 bases in between. Germline V gene sequence: CDR1 MNHNS, CDR2 SASEGT. The CDR3 covers 15 residues. CDR3 loop: CASSSRGAPNTEAFF. CDR3 DNA sequence: TGTGCCAGCAGCTCCCGGGGGGCCCCGAACACTGAAGCTTTCTTT.

The chain couples TRBV19 to TRBJ2-5, with 9 bases that match TRBD1. Germline V gene sequence: CDR1 LNHDA, CDR2 SQIVND (reference sequence). This CDR3 has 15 amino acids. Trimming at V came to 5 bases and at J to 11 bases, leaving 15 bases not matched to a gene. The CDR3: CASSPLGQGSKEQYF. CDR3 sequence (DNA): TGTGCCAGTAGTCCCCTGGGACAGGGATCGAAAGAGCAGTACTTC.

The chain couples TRBV30 to TRBJ2-3; TRBD1 might be the D (6 bases). CDR1 and CDR2 (germline): GTSNPN, SVGIG (reference sequence). The CDR3 runs to 15 residues. Trimming took 6 bases from V and 3 from J, leaving 19 bases between them. CDR3 nucleotides: TGTGCCTGCCCAGGGGTCGCCGGCGGGACAGATACGCAGTATTTT. Translated: CACPGVAGGTDTQYF.

V gene TRBV7-3 combines with J gene TRBJ2-3, with D uncertain. Trimming removed 4 bases at V and 8 bases at J, with 13 bases between. This CDR3 has 13 residues. Germline CDR1 is SGHTA and CDR2 is FQGTGA. The CDR3 nucleotides are TGTGCCAGCAGCTCGAGTCTTACCCCTACGCAGTATTTT. Translating gives CASSSSLTPTQYF.

The chain couples TRBV6-1 to TRBJ2-3; 11 bases agree with TRBD2. The V gene end was trimmed by 2 bases and the J gene end by 5 bases; junction bases not matched to a gene: 0. This CDR3 region has 14 residues. Germline CDR1 reads MNHNS; CDR2 reads SASEGT. This CDR3 reads CASSELAGGDTQYF. CDR3 sequence (DNA): TGTGCCAGCAGTGAACTAGCGGGGGGAGATACGCAGTATTTT.

The chain recombines TRBV18 with TRBJ2-1, with TRBD2 identical over 12 bases. CDR1 and CDR2 from the germline V gene are KGHSH and LQKENI. The ends lost 5 bases at V and 6 bases at J; junction bases unmatched: 5. The CDR3 has 15 residues. The CDR3 region has the DNA TGTGCCAGCTCAAGGGAACTAGCGGGGGGCAATGAGCAGTTCTTC. It codes for CASSRELAGGNEQFF.

The chain couples TRBV6-6 to TRBJ2-4; D unresolved. Germline assignment: CDR1 MNHNY and CDR2 SVGAGI (reference sequence). V lost 3 bases and J 11 bases, leaving 14 bases between the germline ends. The CDR3 has 13 amino acids. CDR3 in DNA: TGTGCCAGCAGTTATTTGGCGGCGCCGCTTCAGTACTTC. This encodes CASSYLAAPLQYF.

The chain employs TRBV28 and TRBJ2-7; 10 bases are shared with TRBD1. The junction had 3 bases not matched to a gene; V was cut back by 5 bases and J by 2 bases. Germline CDR1 MDHEN, CDR2 SYDVKM. The CDR3 length is 14 residues. The CDR3 protein is CASSRTGGTYEQYF. The CDR3 DNA follows: TGTGCCAGCAGTCGGACAGGGGGGACCTACGAGCAGTACTTC.

J is TRBJ1-2 and V is TRBV30, with D perhaps TRBD1 (6 bases). The CDR3 extends over 13 amino acids. Germline V gene data show CDR1 as GTSNPN and CDR2 as SVGIG (reference sequence). V lost 4 bases, J lost 2 bases, and 11 bases lay in between. The CDR3 loop is CAWNGDTNYGYTF. The CDR3 nucleotides read TGTGCCTGGAACGGGGACACCAACTATGGCTACACCTTC.

This chain links TRBV11-3 with TRBJ1-6, with D tentatively TRBD1 (6 bases). Germline V gene data show CDR1 as SGHNT and CDR2 as YENEEA. The V and J ends lost 5 bases and 7 bases respectively, with 12 bases between them. CDR3 size: 14 residues. The CDR3 loop is CASSTGHTNSPLHF. CDR3 sequence (DNA): TGTGCCAGCAGCACGGGACATACGAATTCACCCCTCCACTTT.

The chain links TRBV4-3 to TRBJ1-3, with TRBD1 matching 12 bases. J gave up 6 bases and V 4 bases, and 4 bases lay outside the gene matches. Per the germline V gene, CDR1 is LGHNA and CDR2 is YSLEER. The CDR3 loop spans 15 amino acids. The DNA for the CDR3 is TGCGCCAGCAGCCTAGGGACAGGGGGCGAAAACACCATATATTTT. Translating it yields CASSLGTGGENTIYF.

This clone turned up a few times. The rearrangement links TRBV7-6 to TRBJ2-7, with 9 bases aligning to TRBD2. This CDR3 contains 16 residues. J lost 3 bases, V lost 1 base, and 7 bases had no gene match. The germline gives CDR1 SGHVS, CDR2 FNYEAQ. CDR3: CASSLVASGTLYEQYF. In nucleotides, the CDR3 is TGTGCCAGCAGCTTAGTTGCTAGCGGGACACTCTACGAGCAGTACTTC.

The rearrangement links TRBV5-1 to TRBJ2-5, with D perhaps TRBD2 (5 bases). The J call may be faulty, since TRBJ2-7 better matches the DNA end. Germline V CDR1 and CDR2: SGHRS, YFSETQ. This CDR3 has 15 residues. Written as DNA, the CDR3 is TGCGCCAGCAGCTTGATGGGAGACCTAGTCTACGAGCAGTACTTC. It yields the protein CASSLMGDLVYEQYF.